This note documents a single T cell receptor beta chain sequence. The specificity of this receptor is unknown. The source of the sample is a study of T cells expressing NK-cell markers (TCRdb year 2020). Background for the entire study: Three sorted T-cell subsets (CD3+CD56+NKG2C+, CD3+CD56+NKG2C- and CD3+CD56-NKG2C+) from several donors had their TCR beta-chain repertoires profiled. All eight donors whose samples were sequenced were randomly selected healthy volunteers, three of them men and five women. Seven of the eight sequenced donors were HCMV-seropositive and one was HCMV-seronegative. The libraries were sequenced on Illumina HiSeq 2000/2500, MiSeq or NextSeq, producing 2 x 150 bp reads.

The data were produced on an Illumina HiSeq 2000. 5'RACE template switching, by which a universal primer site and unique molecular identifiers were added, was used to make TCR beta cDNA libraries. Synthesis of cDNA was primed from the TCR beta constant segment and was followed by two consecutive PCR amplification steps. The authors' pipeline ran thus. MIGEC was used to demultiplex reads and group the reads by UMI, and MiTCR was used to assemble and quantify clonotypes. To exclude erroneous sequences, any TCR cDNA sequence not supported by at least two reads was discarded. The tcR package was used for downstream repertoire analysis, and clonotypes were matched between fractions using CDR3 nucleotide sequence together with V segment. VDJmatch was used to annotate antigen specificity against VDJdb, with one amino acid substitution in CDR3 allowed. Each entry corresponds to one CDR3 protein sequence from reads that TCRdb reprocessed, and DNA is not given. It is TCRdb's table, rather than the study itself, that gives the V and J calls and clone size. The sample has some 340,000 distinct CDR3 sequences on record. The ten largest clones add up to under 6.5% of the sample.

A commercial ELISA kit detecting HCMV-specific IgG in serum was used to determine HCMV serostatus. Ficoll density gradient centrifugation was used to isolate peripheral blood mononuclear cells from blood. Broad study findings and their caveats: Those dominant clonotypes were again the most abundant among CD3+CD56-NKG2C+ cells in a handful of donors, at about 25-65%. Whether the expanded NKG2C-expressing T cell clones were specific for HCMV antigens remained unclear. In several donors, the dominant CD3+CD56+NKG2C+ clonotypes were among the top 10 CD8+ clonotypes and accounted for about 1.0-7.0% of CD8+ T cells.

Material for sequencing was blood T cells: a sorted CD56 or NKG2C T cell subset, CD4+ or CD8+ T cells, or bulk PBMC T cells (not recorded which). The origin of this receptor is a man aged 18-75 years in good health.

The CDR3 has the sequence CSASPLVTGADTQYF. The chain links TRBV20-1 with TRBJ2-3; TCRdb calls TRBD1, which cannot be checked without DNA. Reading the germline V gene (reference sequence) gives CDR1 DFQATT and CDR2 SNEGSKA. From cysteine to phenylalanine, the CDR3 is 15 amino acids long. DNA for this receptor is not on file.